This T cell receptor beta chain stems from a study of cytomegalovirus exposure and HLA in healthy donors (dated 2017 in TCRdb). The study in broad terms: In an earlier analysis of under 600 of the donors, approximately 260 Gb of sequence data and 117 million unique TCR beta sequences from roughly 190 million T cells were reported. An early release that covered roughly 600 HLA-typed donors contained around 300 gigabases of sequencing data and tens of millions of unique TCR sequences. Among the 398 genotyped donors, around 81% belonged to the genetic ancestry cluster associated with self-reported Caucasian donors. The study aimed to test whether signatures of past pathogen exposure could be identified by cataloging public T cell receptors. Using immunosequencing, the study profiled T cell repertoires from 500 to 800 subjects and related those repertoires to cytomegalovirus serostatus. A separate validation cohort of more than 100 different subjects was used in addition to the roughly 670-subject first cohort. High-throughput TCR immunosequencing, statistical association of individual TCRs with disease status, and machine learning were combined to predict cytomegalovirus infection status. In a later analysis, previously published TCR beta repertoires from hundreds of donors were re-analyzed and high-resolution HLA genotyping was added so that TCR occurrence patterns could be studied. Rather than drawing on any new phenotypic data, the later analysis identified candidate immune exposures from TCR beta sequences and the way those sequences occurred across donors. An earlier analysis of a few hundred of the donors applied high-throughput TCR beta sequencing to assess whether each TCR beta V gene segment acted as functional or pseudogenic. Donor age, sex, ethnicity and CMV serostatus were collected together with the repertoire data. A later genetic analysis took genome-wide SNP genotypes for about three fifths of the roughly 700 donors and used that subset as a discovery cohort. All discovery cohort repertoires had been generated on a single sequencing platform. Both class I and class II loci were covered by HLA typing, at four-digit resolution. Typing coverage varied by locus: about 620-630 donors for A, B, C, DRB1 and DQB1; more than 500 for DQA1; about 590 for DPA1; approximately 490 for DPB1. Because of strong linkage in the cohort, roughly five DR-DQ haplotypes were treated as single units for association and clustering. Across 300 to 500 genotyped donors of the cohort, an average of about 250,000 unique TCR beta nucleotide sequences per donor were sequenced, and roughly 20% of those sequences were non-productive.

From the cysteine through the phenylalanine, the CDR3 covers 17 amino acids. The kept DNA is CDR3 alone, 51 bases in frame from the first base. According to the germline V gene, CDR1 reads SGHTA and CDR2 reads FQGNSA. V trim: 5 bases; J trim: 0 bases; unmatched bases: 6. For this clone: The target of this receptor is not known. Base quality data are lacking; no much larger clone is found one base away.

The cohort comprised fewer than 700 healthy bone marrow donors. Cohort members were all nominally healthy when sampled, although unrecorded immune exposures were likely present. The donor was CMV seronegative and belonged to the group of approximately 320 seronegative cohort members. A peripheral blood sample was provided by each donor, and peripheral blood mononuclear cells were used for TCR beta sequencing. Genomic DNA was extracted from the blood cell samples with the Qiagen DNeasy Blood Extraction Kit. Here is what the overall study found, with its caveats: According to a later analysis, TCR association rates differed among HLA loci, with DRB1 alleles showing the most associated TCRs and HLA-C alleles showing the fewest. An earlier analysis of several hundred of the donors showed that most TCR beta V segments appeared in productive rearrangements either about 90% or about 30% of the time, which broadly matched IMGT annotations. The study gave a list of about 160 TCR beta chains associated with cytomegalovirus. A further reported finding was that TCR beta sequences accurately predicted the HLA-A and HLA-B alleles for most subjects in the first cohort. In a later analysis, HLA-associated TCR beta chains showed more clonal expansion and lower generation probabilities than non-associated chains that were equally common. Correlated functional status among segregating V segments might reflect linkage disequilibrium, but an unknown experimental factor could not be ruled out. Only TCR beta chains were sequenced in this cohort, and the absence of alpha or paired-chain data limited detectable features. The classifier was reported to diagnose cytomegalovirus status with high specificity and sensitivity in both the original cohort and the validation cohort. A cluster of highly shared sequence variants was judged likely to represent a technical artifact of the sequencing pipeline. Because HLA typing was unavailable for some donors at each locus, only the typed subset was used in association tests. In vitro tests confirmed that a few of the cytomegalovirus-associated TCR beta chains recognize cytomegalovirus antigens. Presence/absence analyses assumed roughly uniform sequencing depth across donors, an assumption that may not hold. The earlier analysis of 587 of the donors excluded some 15 rarely observed V segments, including chromosome 9 orphons, because counts were too low. An association between a missense DCLRE1C variant and V-gene and J-gene trimming of TCR beta chains was found in a later genetic analysis and replicated in an independent cohort. A later analysis found that most CMV-associated TCR beta chains appeared HLA-restricted, with HLA associations seemingly driven largely by CMV exposure. While some public TCRs were present in many individuals, most TCR sequences turned up only very rarely across donors. Strong co-occurrence of HLA alleles, especially DR and DQ, made assigning TCR associations to individual alleles difficult. Specific HLA alleles were associated with roughly 16,000 TCR beta sequences at a false discovery rate of 0.05 in a later analysis. A later analysis reported that several top co-occurrence clusters appeared linked to parvovirus B19, influenza, CMV and Epstein-Barr virus. Immune exposure information for the cohort was limited to CMV serostatus. A later genetic analysis reported fewer N-insertions in productive TCRs among donors in an Asian-associated ancestry cluster than the roughly 690-donor mean. Some IMGT-functional V segments, including TRBV6-2 and TRBV6-3, could not be distinguished by the 87-base-pair reads and were therefore excluded. According to the authors, the approach could potentially be generalized to other disease states and immunological phenotypes.

Libraries were prepared through the immunoSEQ multiplex PCR assay. A mixture of 60 forward primers for TCR Vbeta segments and 13 reverse primers for TCR Jbeta segments was used in the multiplex PCR. A multiplex PCR assay on genomic DNA amplified the CDR3 region of rearranged TCR beta genes. On the Illumina HiSeq System, the amplified TCR beta libraries were sequenced as 87-base-pair reads. In the original analysis: Across the roughly 700 repertoires, a later analysis counted roughly 84 million unique TCR beta chains, some 11 million of which were shared by at least two donors. To remove PCR and sequencing errors, raw reads were error-corrected and collapsed into unique sequences using a nearest-neighbor algorithm that merged closely related sequences. CDR3 sequences were aligned to IMGT reference sequences to assign V, D and J gene segments. For a sequence to be retained, a match of at least six nucleotides to both a V gene segment and a J gene segment was required. Rearrangements were classified as productive when the CDR3 lacked stop codons and remained in frame with V and J, and all other rearrangements were classified as non-productive. CDR3 was defined according to IMGT convention as the region running from the second conserved V-encoded cysteine to the conserved J-encoded phenylalanine. Sequences without an unambiguous match to a single V gene segment were excluded from the earlier analysis of 587 of the donors. In an earlier analysis of 450 to 750 of the donors, a V segment was called functional when productive rearrangements were above 56.7%, and segregating when the standard deviation between donors exceeded 5%. A statistical classification framework was built to diagnose cytomegalovirus status from the catalog of TCR beta chain sequences. In a later analysis, TCR nucleotide sequences were compared against IMGT/GENE-DB human TR gene sequences so that V and J genes could be assigned. Using the TCRdist pipeline, a later analysis assigned CDR3 sequences along with most-parsimonious VDJ recombination scenarios. A later analysis defined each TCR beta chain by its CDR3 amino acid sequence plus V-gene family, and excluded reads lacking a unique V-gene family. As a way to deal with suspected cross-contamination and a sequencing artifact, a later analysis dropped 450 to 600 nucleotide sequences that were highly shared and had low generation probability. In a later analysis, a clonal expansion index was calculated for each public chain from normalized within-repertoire ranks of inferred template counts. A later analysis computed generation probabilities with a VDJ recombination model fitted to out-of-frame rearrangements, and checked the results against IGoR. In a later analysis, hypergeometric tests were used to score TCR-TCR, TCR-HLA and TCR-CMV co-occurrence, with a repertoire-size bias correction applied to TCR pairs. To estimate false discovery rates, a later analysis permuted the HLA or CMV assignments 20 times. A later analysis grouped co-occurring TCRs with DBSCAN, adding TCRdist sequence similarity when clustering within HLA-allele-positive subsets. Repertoires with fewer than 30,000 or more than 120,000 public chains, plus five repertoires with anomalous nucleotide sharing, were excluded from co-occurrence clustering. Not all clones reach the TCRdb copy of this immuneACCESS table, which keeps in-frame sequences only. Checked studies attribute under half of the gap to unresolved V genes and leave the rest unexplained. V, J and clone size are those of that table, while D and trimming were read from the DNA. Present in this sample are more than 140,000 clones, around 73% of which were seen just once. 1.5% to 2% of the sample comes from the top ten.

The sequence was obtained from a female donor in good health and CMV-seronegative. The sample was PBMCs. The chain is assembled from TRBV7-2 and TRBJ2-6, and 8 junctional nucleotides match TRBD1. The nucleotide sequence is TGTGCCAGCAGCGCAGCAGGGGGCACCTCTGGGGCCAACGTCCTGACTTTC. This codes for CASSAAGGTSGANVLTF.